The TCR beta chain described here comes from a study of T cell changes during pregnancy in multiple sclerosis. Clones were read by immunoSEQ multiplex PCR, and TCRdb kept only the in-frame ones, dropping some. Of roughly 59,000 clones listed, around 90% are singletons. The CDR3 has 17 residues. Trimming pared 0 bases from V and 1 base from J, leaving 16 bases between. Germline V gene sequence: CDR1 SGHRS, CDR2 YFSETQ. The TCR originated in a female donor in good health, enrolled as a control in a pregnancy study. The V gene is TRBV5-1, the J gene TRBJ1-1, with unresolved D. Sequences were derived from peripheral blood, sampled in the third trimester of pregnancy. CDR3 nucleotides: TGCGCCAGCAGCTTGGTTGGTGTAGGGCGGGAGAACACTGAAGCTTTCTTT. Amino acid sequence: CASSLVGVGRENTEAFF. The full variable domain, its missing parts supplied by reference TRBV5-1 and TRBJ1-1, is KAGVTQTPRYLIKTRGQQVTLSCSPISGHRSVSWYQQTPGQGLQFLFEYFSETQRNKGNFPGRFSGRQFSNSRSEMNVSTLELGDSALYLCASSLVGVGRENTEAFFGQGTRLTVV.